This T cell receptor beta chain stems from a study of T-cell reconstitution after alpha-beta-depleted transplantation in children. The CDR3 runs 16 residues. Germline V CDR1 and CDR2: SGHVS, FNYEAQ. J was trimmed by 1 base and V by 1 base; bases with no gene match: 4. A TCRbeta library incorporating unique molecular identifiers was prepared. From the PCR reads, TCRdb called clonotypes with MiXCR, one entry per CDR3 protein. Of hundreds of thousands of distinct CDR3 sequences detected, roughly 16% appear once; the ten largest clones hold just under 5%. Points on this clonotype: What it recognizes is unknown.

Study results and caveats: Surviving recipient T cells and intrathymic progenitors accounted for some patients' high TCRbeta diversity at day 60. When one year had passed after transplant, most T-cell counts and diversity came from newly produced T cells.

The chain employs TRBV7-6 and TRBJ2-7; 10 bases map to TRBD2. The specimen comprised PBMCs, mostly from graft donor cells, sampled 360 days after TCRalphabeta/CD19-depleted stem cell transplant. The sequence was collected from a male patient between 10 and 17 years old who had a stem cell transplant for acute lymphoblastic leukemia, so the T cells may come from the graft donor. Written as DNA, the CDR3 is TGTGCCAGCAGCTTAGGTCAACTAGCGGGGTCCTACGAGCAGTACTTC. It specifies CASSLGQLAGSYEQYF.